This T cell receptor (beta chain) was sequenced during a study of T-cell memory formation after mild COVID-19. Study-wide context: Most TCR clusters belonged to a single donor.

This CDR3 is built from 17 residues. Germline trimming cut 3 bases from V and 3 bases from J; bases unmatched to any gene: 9. Germline CDR1 and CDR2: LGHDT and YNNKEL (reference sequence). The study, taken as a whole, reports: Contracting clones from day 15 to 85 had balanced CD4/CD8; later expanders favoured CD4+. Detection of some responders pre-infection suggested pre-existing cross-reactive memory T cells participated.

Using its own MiXCR run on the 5' RACE reads, TCRdb lists one record per CDR3 protein. The sample consists of about 620,000 distinct CDR3 sequences, approximately 19% of them appearing once. This clonotype was recorded many times. Its antigen is unidentified. The TCR comes from an adult woman who had mild COVID-19 (a few samples of this study predate the infection). Cell type and time point are not known. The V and J genes are TRBV3-1 and TRBJ2-2; 8 nucleotides agree with TRBD2. Sample: PBMCs or a T cell subset sorted from them (not recorded which). Written as DNA, the CDR3 is TGTGCCAGCAGCCAGGCTTTGGCGGGAGGATACACCGGGGAGCTGTTTTTT. Translated, it gives CASSQALAGGYTGELFF.